The 5 T cell receptor beta chains listed next were all sequenced from one sample in a study of blood T cell repertoires in COVID-19. Measured with immunoSEQ multiplex PCR; TCRdb has only the in-frame clones, and not every one. The profile shows fewer than 350,000 clones, roughly 90% of them singletons. Sequencing used PBMCs or T cells enriched from blood (not recorded which). These TCRs come from a young woman with acute COVID-19.

The rearrangement links TRBV10-3 to TRBJ2-3; TRBD2 agrees at 10 bases. Per the germline V gene, CDR1 is ENHRY and CDR2 is SYGVKD. The CDR3 runs 15 residues. The ends lost 6 bases at V and 1 base at J; junction bases unmatched: 4. The CDR3 region is CAISSGTSGTDTQYF. For the CDR3, the DNA is TGTGCCATCAGCTCCGGGACTAGCGGCACAGATACGCAGTATTTT.

This chain uses TRBV12-3 or TRBV12-4 with TRBJ2-5; no reliable D call. V dropped 3 bases and J dropped 5 bases, with 10 bases sitting between them. This CDR3 region has 13 residues. CDR3 in DNA: TGTGCCAGCAGTTTGCAGGCCCCTGAGACCCAGTACTTC. Amino acids: CASSLQAPETQYF.

As DNA, the CDR3 is TGTGCCAGTAGAGCCTTCGGGACAGCTAGCACAGATACGCAGTATTTT. Translation: CASRAFGTASTDTQYF. The chain employs TRBV19 and TRBJ2-3; TRBD1 matches 7 bases. Germline-derived CDR1 and CDR2 are LNHDA and SQIVND (reference sequence). The CDR3 is 16 amino acids. The trim removed 6 bases at V and 0 bases at J, leaving 9 bases unmatched.

The V gene is TRBV5-1, the J gene TRBJ2-7; 9 bases align to TRBD1. Germline V lookup: CDR1 SGHRS, CDR2 YFSETQ. The trim removed 2 bases at V and 4 bases at J, leaving 1 base unmatched. This CDR3 region has 13 residues. CDR3: CASSFGTGYEQYF. CDR3 DNA sequence: TGCGCCAGCAGCTTTGGGACAGGGTACGAGCAGTACTTC.

This chain connects TRBV14 to TRBJ1-2, with D unresolved. The CDR3 totals 14 residues. Trimming pared 2 bases from V and 2 bases from J, leaving 9 bases between. CDR1 and CDR2 from the germline V gene are SGHDN and FVKESK. The CDR3 DNA is TGTGCCAGCAGCCAATCTCTCCTAAACTATGGCTACACCTTC. This sequence encodes CASSQSLLNYGYTF.